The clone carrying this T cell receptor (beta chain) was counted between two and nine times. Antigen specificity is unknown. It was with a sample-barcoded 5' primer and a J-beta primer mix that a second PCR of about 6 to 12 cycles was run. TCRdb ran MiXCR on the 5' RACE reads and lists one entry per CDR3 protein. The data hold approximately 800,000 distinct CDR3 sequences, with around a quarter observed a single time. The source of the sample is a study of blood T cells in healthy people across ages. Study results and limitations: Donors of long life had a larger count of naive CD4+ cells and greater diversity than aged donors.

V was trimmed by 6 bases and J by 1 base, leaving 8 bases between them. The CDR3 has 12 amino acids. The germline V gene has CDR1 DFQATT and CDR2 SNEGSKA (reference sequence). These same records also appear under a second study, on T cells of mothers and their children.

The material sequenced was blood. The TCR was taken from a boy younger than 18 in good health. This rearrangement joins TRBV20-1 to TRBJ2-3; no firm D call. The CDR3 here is CSAGLGTDTQYF. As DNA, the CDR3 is TGCAGTGCGGGTCTTGGCACAGATACGCAGTATTTT.